A selection of T cell receptor beta chains follows, all from one sample in a study of cytomegalovirus exposure and HLA in healthy donors. The method was immunoSEQ multiplex PCR; TCRdb's version includes in-frame clones alone and lacks a portion of them. Counted here are about 160,000 clones, around nine tenths occurring once; the ten biggest clones make up around 2%. What was sequenced was PBMCs. These receptors all come from a woman aged 18-29 years in good health and CMV-seronegative. Both conserved end residues are part of each CDR3. Fields, in order: J gene, D gene, clone size, V gene, CDR3 DNA, CDR3 protein. A D gene is named only where the DNA matches it firmly. Where a row states a size, it is once, few, many or the class of an expanded clone; other rows omit it.

j_call: TRBJ2-7; d_call: TRBD2; clone_size: -; v_call: TRBV27; cdr3_nt: TGTGCCAGCAGTTTAGCCTCGCCGTTACCGGGACTAGCGGGAGGCCCTAAATCCTACGAGCAGTACTTC; cdr3_aa: CASSLASPLPGLAGGPKSYEQYF
j_call: TRBJ2-3; d_call: TRBD2; clone_size: -; v_call: TRBV27; cdr3_nt: TGTGCCAGCACCCCCTTAGCGGGGCGCACAGATACGCAGTATTTT; cdr3_aa: CASTPLAGRTDTQYF
j_call: TRBJ2-5; d_call: TRBD1; clone_size: once; v_call: TRBV5-6; cdr3_nt: TGTGCCAGCAGCCCATCGACAGGGATCCAAGAGACCCAGTACTTC; cdr3_aa: CASSPSTGIQETQYF
j_call: TRBJ2-2; d_call: TRBD1; clone_size: -; v_call: TRBV5-4; cdr3_nt: TGTGCCAGCAGCTTTGGTTTCCAGGGGGTAAACACCGGGGAGCTGTTTTTT; cdr3_aa: CASSFGFQGVNTGELFF
j_call: TRBJ1-3; d_call: -; clone_size: -; v_call: TRBV2; cdr3_nt: TGTGCCAGCACGACAGTTAGGTCTGGAAACACCATATATTTT; cdr3_aa: CASTTVRSGNTIYF
j_call: TRBJ1-1; d_call: -; clone_size: -; v_call: TRBV4-3; cdr3_nt: TGCGCCAGCAGAAGTTCAGGCTACTCTCTAACTGAAGCTTTCTTT; cdr3_aa: CASRSSGYSLTEAFF
j_call: TRBJ2-1; d_call: TRBD2; clone_size: -; v_call: TRBV9; cdr3_nt: TGTGCCAGCAGCGAAGGCGGTACTAGCGTTCCCTACAATGAGCAGTTCTTC; cdr3_aa: CASSEGGTSVPYNEQFF
j_call: TRBJ2-7; d_call: -; clone_size: -; v_call: TRBV19; cdr3_nt: TGTGCCAGTAGCCTAGACAGCTCCTACGAGCAGTACTTC; cdr3_aa: CASSLDSSYEQYF
j_call: TRBJ1-2; d_call: TRBD1; clone_size: -; v_call: TRBV27; cdr3_nt: TGTGCCAGCAGTTGGGACAGGGGGTCCTATGGCTACACCTTC; cdr3_aa: CASSWDRGSYGYTF
j_call: TRBJ1-1; d_call: -; clone_size: -; v_call: TRBV15; cdr3_nt: TGTGCCACCAGCAGGGAGGACGATAACACTGAAGCTTTCTTT; cdr3_aa: CATSREDDNTEAFF
j_call: TRBJ1-4; d_call: TRBD1; clone_size: -; v_call: TRBV9; cdr3_nt: TGTGCCAGCAGCTCCGAGACAGGGACTAATGAAAAACTGTTTTTT; cdr3_aa: CASSSETGTNEKLFF
j_call: TRBJ1-2; d_call: -; clone_size: -; v_call: TRBV6-4; cdr3_nt: TGTGCCAGCTATAACAGGGCGAGGGGCTACACCTTC; cdr3_aa: CASYNRARGYTF
j_call: TRBJ1-5; d_call: -; clone_size: -; v_call: TRBV27; cdr3_nt: TGTGCCAGCAGTTTGAGAGGCAGCAATCAGCCCCAGCATTTT; cdr3_aa: CASSLRGSNQPQHF
j_call: TRBJ2-5; d_call: -; clone_size: once; v_call: TRBV4-3; cdr3_nt: TGCGCCAGCAGCGCCGCCCCCAGGTTGAGTGGGGAGACCCAGTACTTC; cdr3_aa: CASSAAPRLSGETQYF
j_call: TRBJ2-7; d_call: -; clone_size: few; v_call: TRBV15; cdr3_nt: TGTGCCACCAGCAGAGAGGTACGGTACGAGCAGTACTTC; cdr3_aa: CATSREVRYEQYF
j_call: TRBJ2-1; d_call: TRBD2; clone_size: -; v_call: TRBV9; cdr3_nt: TGTGCCAGCAGCGTACCGGGAGGGCCAAACAATGAGCAGTTCTTC; cdr3_aa: CASSVPGGPNNEQFF
j_call: TRBJ1-4; d_call: TRBD1; clone_size: -; v_call: TRBV2; cdr3_nt: TGTGCCAGCAGCGCAGGGGGGACTAATGAAAAACTGTTTTTT; cdr3_aa: CASSAGGTNEKLFF